A selection of T cell receptor beta chains follows, all from one sample in a study of blood T cell repertoires in COVID-19. Generated by immunoSEQ multiplex PCR, the TCRdb table keeps only in-frame clones and is missing some. This sample carries about 120,000 clones, approximately 80% of them seen once, and the ten largest clones take about an eighth. The sequenced material came from peripheral blood. The source is a man between 60 and 70 years old with acute or convalescent COVID-19. Both conserved end residues are part of each CDR3. D genes are given only for firm matches. Rows give clone size only sometimes, using once, few, many, or a class for an expanded clone.

D gene	V gene	J gene	clone size	CDR3 protein	CDR3 DNA
-	TRBV19	TRBJ1-1	-	CASSSRLFRGTEAFF	TGTGCCAGTAGTTCCCGCCTCTTTCGAGGGACTGAAGCTTTCTTT
-	TRBV11-2	TRBJ1-1	once	CASSPQGPSGAFF	TGTGCCAGCAGCCCTCAGGGCCCTTCGGGAGCTTTCTTT
-	TRBV3-1/TRBV3-2	TRBJ2-7	-	CASSRQDREQYF	TGTGCCAGCAGCCGGCAGGATCGCGAGCAGTACTTC
TRBD1	TRBV6-6	TRBJ1-6	once	CASSYGTGGPRSSYNSPLHF	TGTGCCAGCAGCTACGGGACAGGCGGCCCACGAAGCTCCTATAATTCACCCCTCCACTTT
-	TRBV27	TRBJ1-5	-	CASSYRGGNQPQHF	TGTGCCAGCAGCTACCGGGGGGGCAATCAGCCCCAGCATTTT
TRBD2	TRBV5-1	TRBJ2-7	-	CASSLRPAGDSEQYF	TGCGCCAGCAGCTTGCGGCCAGCGGGAGACTCCGAGCAGTACTTC
-	TRBV18	TRBJ1-1	-	CASSLKGESGTEAFF	TGTGCCAGCTCACTAAAGGGGGAAAGCGGCACTGAAGCTTTCTTT
TRBD2	TRBV19	TRBJ2-1	few	CASSIGSGTYNEQFF	TGTGCCAGTAGTATAGGAAGCGGGACCTACAATGAGCAGTTCTTC
-	TRBV19	TRBJ1-1	-	CASVVNAGDAEAFF	TGTGCCAGTGTAGTTAATGCAGGGGATGCTGAAGCTTTCTTT
-	TRBV24-1	TRBJ1-4	-	CATSSEEANEKLFF	TGTGCCACCAGTAGTGAGGAGGCAAATGAAAAACTGTTTTTT